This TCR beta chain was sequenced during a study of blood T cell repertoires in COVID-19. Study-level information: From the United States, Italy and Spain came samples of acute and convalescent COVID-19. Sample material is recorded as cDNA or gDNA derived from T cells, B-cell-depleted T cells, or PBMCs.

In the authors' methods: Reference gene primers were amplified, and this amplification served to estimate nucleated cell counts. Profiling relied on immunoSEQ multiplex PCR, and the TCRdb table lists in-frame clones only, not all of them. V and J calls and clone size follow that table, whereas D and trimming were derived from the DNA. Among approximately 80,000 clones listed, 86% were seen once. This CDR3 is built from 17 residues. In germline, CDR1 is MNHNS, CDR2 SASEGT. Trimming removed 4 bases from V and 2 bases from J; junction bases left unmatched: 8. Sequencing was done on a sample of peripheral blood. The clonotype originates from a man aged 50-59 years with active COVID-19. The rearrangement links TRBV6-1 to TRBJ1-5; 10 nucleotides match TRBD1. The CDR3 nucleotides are TGTGCCAGCAGTGCAGGGACAGGGGTTCGAGGCAATCAGCCCCAGCATTTT. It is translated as CASSAGTGVRGNQPQHF.